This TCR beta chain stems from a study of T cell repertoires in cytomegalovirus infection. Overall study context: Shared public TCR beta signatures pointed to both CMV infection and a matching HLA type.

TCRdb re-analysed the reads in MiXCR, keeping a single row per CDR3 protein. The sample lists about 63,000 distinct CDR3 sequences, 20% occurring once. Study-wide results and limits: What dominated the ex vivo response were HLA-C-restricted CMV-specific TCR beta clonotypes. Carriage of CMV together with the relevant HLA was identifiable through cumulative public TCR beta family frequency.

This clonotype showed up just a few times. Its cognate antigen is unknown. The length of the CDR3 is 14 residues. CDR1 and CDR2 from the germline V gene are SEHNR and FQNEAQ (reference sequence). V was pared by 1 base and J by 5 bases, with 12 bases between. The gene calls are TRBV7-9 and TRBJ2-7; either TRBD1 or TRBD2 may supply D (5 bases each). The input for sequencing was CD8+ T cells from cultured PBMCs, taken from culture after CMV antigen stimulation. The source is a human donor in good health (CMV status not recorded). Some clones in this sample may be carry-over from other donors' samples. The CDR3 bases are TGTGCCAGCAGCTTAGGGGCAGGGACGGACGAGCAGTACTTC. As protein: CASSLGAGTDEQYF.